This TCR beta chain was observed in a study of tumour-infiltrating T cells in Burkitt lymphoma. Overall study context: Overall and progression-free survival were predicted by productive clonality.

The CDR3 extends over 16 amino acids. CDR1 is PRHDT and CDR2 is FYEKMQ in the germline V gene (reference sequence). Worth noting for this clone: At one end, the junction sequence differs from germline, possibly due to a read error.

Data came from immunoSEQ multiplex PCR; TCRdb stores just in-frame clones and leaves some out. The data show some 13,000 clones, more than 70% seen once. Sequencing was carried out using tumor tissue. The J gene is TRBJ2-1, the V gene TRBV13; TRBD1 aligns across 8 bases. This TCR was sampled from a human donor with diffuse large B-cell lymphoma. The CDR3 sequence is CASSYGTGNMNNEQFF. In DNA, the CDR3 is TGTGCCAGCAGCTACGGGACAGGAAACATGAACAATGAGCAATTCTTC.